This T cell receptor (beta chain) comes out of a study of cytomegalovirus exposure and HLA in healthy donors. Germline CDR1 SNHLY, CDR2 FYNNEI. V dropped 6 bases and J dropped 0; count of bases not matched to a gene: 5. The CDR3 is 16 residues long. Turning to this clone: Its antigen is still unknown.

The PCR had 60 Vbeta and 13 Jbeta primers. Sequencing used immunoSEQ multiplex PCR; TCRdb keeps in-frame clones, though not all of them. The repertoire holds about 150,000 clones, with over 70% as singletons. Study results and caveats: The authors later found HLA-associated TCR beta chains more clonally expanded than equally common others. The investigators catalogued 150 to 200 TCR beta chains as cytomegalovirus-associated.

This rearrangement joins TRBV2 to TRBJ2-1; 10 bases match TRBD2. The receptor's source is a woman aged 45-59 years in good health and CMV-seropositive. Sequencing was performed on PBMCs. The CDR3 reads CASRVLAGSSYNEQFF. Here the CDR3 DNA reads TGTGCCAGCAGGGTACTAGCGGGGAGCTCCTACAATGAGCAGTTCTTC. The complete variable domain, with remaining parts taken from reference TRBV2 and TRBJ2-1, reads EPEVTQTPSHQVTQMGQEVILRCVPISNHLYFYWYRQILGQKVEFLVSFYNNEISEKSEIFDDQFSVERPDGSNFTLKIRSTKLEDSAMYFCASRVLAGSSYNEQFFGPGTRLTVL.